These 20 T cell receptor beta chains were all obtained from the same sample, sequenced in a study of blood T cell repertoires in COVID-19. The data were produced by immunoSEQ multiplex PCR, yet TCRdb's version contains in-frame clones alone and is incomplete. The repertoire holds tens of thousands of clones, with roughly 90% as singletons. Sequenced: peripheral blood. These receptors were obtained from a man aged 60 to 75 with acute or convalescent COVID-19.

This clone was recorded once. The chain has TRBV3-1 (or the pseudogene TRBV3-2) and TRBJ1-5; D is ambiguous. There are 14 residues in the CDR3. Trimming cost V 3 bases and J 4 bases, with 10 bases left between them. Germline CDR1 and CDR2: LGHDT and YNNKEL (reference sequence). The CDR3 protein is CASSHGQRNQPQHF. CDR3 sequence (DNA): TGTGCCAGCAGCCATGGCCAGCGAAATCAGCCCCAGCATTTT.

This rearrangement joins TRBV5-4 to TRBJ1-1, with TRBD1 matching over 8 bases. The V and J ends lost 2 bases and 9 bases, in that order; junction bases with no gene match: 0. In germline, CDR1 is SGHNT, CDR2 YYREEE (reference sequence). CDR3 length equals 11 residues. In nucleotides, the CDR3 is TGTGCCAGCAGCTTCAGGGGGCAAGCTTTCTTT. Translated, it gives CASSFRGQAFF.

This sequence joins TRBV7-2 and TRBJ2-5; TRBD1 aligns across 7 bases. Trimming removed 0 bases from V and 4 bases from J; junction bases left unmatched: 5. Per germline, CDR1 SGHTA and CDR2 FQGNSA. CDR3 size: 15 residues. CDR3 coding DNA: TGTGCCAGCAGCTTAGCGATAGGGGGCGGAGAGACCCAGTACTTC. Translation gives CASSLAIGGGETQYF.

J is TRBJ2-2 and V is TRBV28; 10 nucleotides line up with TRBD1. Germline CDR1 MDHEN, CDR2 SYDVKM. J lost 2 bases, V lost 6 bases, and 12 bases had no gene match. The CDR3 has 18 residues. The CDR3 region has the DNA TGTGCCAGCAGCCGCCGGGACAGGGGTCTGATAAACACCGGGGAGCTGTTTTTT. Residues: CASSRRDRGLINTGELFF.

The rearrangement uses TRBV27 and TRBJ1-2, with D possibly matching TRBD1 (6 bases). The V and J ends lost 5 bases and 2 bases respectively, with 15 bases between them. The CDR3 is 15 residues long. Germline CDR1 and CDR2: MNHEY and SMNVEV (reference sequence). Written as DNA, the CDR3 is TGTGCCAGCAGTCTCAGACCCGGGACAAACTATGGCTACACCTTC. Encoded protein: CASSLRPGTNYGYTF.

The rearrangement joins TRBV5-1 to TRBJ2-6; TRBD1 aligns across 10 bases. CDR1 and CDR2 (germline): SGHRS, YFSETQ. V gave up 2 bases and J gave up 0 bases; unmatched junction bases: 8. The CDR3 is 19 amino acids. CDR3 region: CASSFDRGLPPSGANVLTF. In DNA, the CDR3 is TGCGCCAGCAGCTTTGACAGGGGGCTACCCCCCTCTGGGGCCAACGTCCTGACTTTC.

The chain uses TRBV30 and TRBJ1-3; D is possibly TRBD1 (6 bases). This CDR3 has 17 amino acids. Germline V gene data show CDR1 as GTSNPN and CDR2 as SVGIG (reference sequence). Trimming removed 3 bases from V and 0 bases from J, with 18 bases in between. This CDR3 is CAWRRGSTPYSGNTIYF. As DNA, the CDR3 is TGTGCCTGGAGGAGGGGGAGTACACCTTACTCTGGAAACACCATATATTTT.

This rearrangement joins TRBV2 to TRBJ2-5; the match to TRBD1 covers 7 bases. Germline V CDR1 and CDR2: SNHLY, FYNNEI. The CDR3 spans 16 residues. With 5 bases clipped from V and 3 bases from J, the junction kept 12 bases outside the gene matches. The CDR3 DNA follows: TGTGCCAGCAGTTTTATGGCAGGGGGATTGGAAGAGACCCAGTACTTC. This sequence encodes CASSFMAGGLEETQYF. Drawing the rest from reference TRBV2 and TRBJ2-5, the complete variable domain is EPEVTQTPSHQVTQMGQEVILRCVPISNHLYFYWYRQILGQKVEFLVSFYNNEISEKSEIFDDQFSVERPDGSNFTLKIRSTKLEDSAMYFCASSFMAGGLEETQYFGPGTRLLVL.

J is TRBJ1-1 and V is TRBV29-1; D gene uncertain. V was cut by 0 bases and J by 3 bases, with 5 bases left in between. This CDR3 is 12 amino acids long. CDR1 is SQVTM and CDR2 is ANQGSEA in the germline V gene. DNA for the CDR3: TGCAGCGTTGAAGATCAGGACACTGAAGCTTTCTTT. Amino acid sequence: CSVEDQDTEAFF.

The chain couples TRBV6-5 to TRBJ1-2, with 12 bases that match TRBD1. CDR3 size: 15 residues. J was trimmed by 7 bases and V by 2 bases; bases with no gene match: 5. Germline-derived CDR1 and CDR2 are MNHEY and SVGAGI. The CDR3 reads CASSYGDRGLGGYTF. In DNA form, the CDR3 reads TGTGCCAGCAGTTACGGGGACAGGGGGCTTGGTGGCTACACCTTC.

This sequence joins TRBV7-8 and TRBJ1-1, with TRBD1 as a possible D gene (5 bases). Trimming left V 3 bases short and J 4 bases short, with 15 bases between. Per the germline V gene, CDR1 is SGHVS and CDR2 is FQNEAQ. This CDR3 region has 15 residues. CDR3 DNA sequence: TGTGCCAGCAGCTTGGTGCGGGGGAGGGCCACTGAAGCTTTCTTT. As protein: CASSLVRGRATEAFF.

J is TRBJ1-2 and V is TRBV5-1; D may be TRBD1 (5 bases). Trimming cost V 0 bases and J 7 bases, with 7 bases left between them. The CDR3 is made up of 12 amino acids. Per the germline V gene, CDR1 is SGHRS and CDR2 is YFSETQ. CDR3 in DNA: TGCGCCAGCAGCTTGGACAGGATTGGCTACACCTTC. This gives the protein CASSLDRIGYTF.

The J gene is TRBJ2-7, the V gene TRBV27; 7 bases line up with TRBD1. V shed 3 bases and J 2 bases; nucleotides not matched to a gene: 4. The germline gives CDR1 MNHEY, CDR2 SMNVEV (reference sequence). The length of the CDR3 is 14 residues. The CDR3 sequence: CASSLWTGPYEQYF. Written as DNA, the CDR3 is TGTGCCAGCAGTTTGTGGACAGGTCCCTACGAGCAGTACTTC.

CDR3 residues: CASSSTREGSPLHF. The CDR3 DNA sequence: TGTGCCAGCAGTTCCACCAGGGAGGGTTCACCCCTCCACTTT. The chain carries TRBV6-5 and TRBJ1-6; perhaps TRBD1 as D (5 bases). From germline, CDR1 is MNHEY and CDR2 SVGAGI. V lost 4 bases and J lost 9, with 13 bases in between. The CDR3 length is 14 residues.

The gene calls are TRBV6-6 and TRBJ2-2; 9 bases are a match to TRBD2. Germline CDR1 reads MNHNY; CDR2 reads SVGAGI (reference sequence). The CDR3 has 16 amino acids. The V and J ends lost 2 bases and 5 bases, in that order; junction bases with no gene match: 6. The CDR3, as DNA: TGTGCCAGCAGTTACCGTCCTAGCGGGGATACCGGGGAGCTGTTTTTT. Amino acid sequence: CASSYRPSGDTGELFF.

The chain combines TRBV11-2 with TRBJ2-3; possibly TRBD1 for D (6 bases). Germline V lookup: CDR1 SGHAT, CDR2 FQNNGV. V was pared by 5 bases and J by 0 bases, with 15 bases between. The CDR3 sequence is 16 residues long. The CDR3 bases are TGTGCCAGCAGCCCCCCCAGGGGAGCTAGCACAGATACGCAGTATTTT. Translated, it gives CASSPPRGASTDTQYF.

This clone has only one observation. In DNA, the CDR3 is TGTGCCAGCAGTGGGGACAGTAACACTGAAGCTTTCTTT. It yields the protein CASSGDSNTEAFF. The chain couples TRBV27 to TRBJ1-1, with 7 bases aligning to TRBD1. The CDR3 spans 13 residues. Germline V lookup: CDR1 MNHEY, CDR2 SMNVEV (reference sequence). V was pared by 5 bases and J by 2 bases, with 2 bases of the junction left unmatched.

Notes on this clone: The same CDR3 is also encoded by other DNA sequences in this sample. This chain links TRBV5-6 with TRBJ1-3; D possibly corresponds to TRBD1 (5 bases). Germline V gene sequence: CDR1 SGHDT, CDR2 YYEEEE. The CDR3 has 15 residues. The ends were cut back, 1 base at V and 0 bases at J, with 8 bases in the middle. The chain's CDR3 is CASSLWGFSGNTIYF. DNA of the CDR3: TGTGCCAGCAGCTTGTGGGGCTTCTCTGGAAACACCATATATTTT.

This chain connects TRBV27 to TRBJ1-6, with D uncertain. Deletions cut 2 bases from V and 9 bases from J, with 8 bases between. Per the germline V gene, CDR1 is MNHEY and CDR2 is SMNVEV (reference sequence). The CDR3 has 13 residues. The CDR3 coding sequence is TGTGCCAGCAGTTTAGTCGAGGGTTCACCCCTCCACTTT. This codes for CASSLVEGSPLHF.

This chain connects TRBV10-3 to TRBJ2-7, with D maybe TRBD1 (5 bases). The CDR3 has 13 amino acids. The germline gives CDR1 ENHRY, CDR2 SYGVKD. V shed 0 bases and J shed 4 bases, with 7 bases lying between them. For the CDR3, the DNA is TGTGCCATCAGTGAGTCCCCAGGGTACGAGCAGTACTTC. Encoded protein: CAISESPGYEQYF.